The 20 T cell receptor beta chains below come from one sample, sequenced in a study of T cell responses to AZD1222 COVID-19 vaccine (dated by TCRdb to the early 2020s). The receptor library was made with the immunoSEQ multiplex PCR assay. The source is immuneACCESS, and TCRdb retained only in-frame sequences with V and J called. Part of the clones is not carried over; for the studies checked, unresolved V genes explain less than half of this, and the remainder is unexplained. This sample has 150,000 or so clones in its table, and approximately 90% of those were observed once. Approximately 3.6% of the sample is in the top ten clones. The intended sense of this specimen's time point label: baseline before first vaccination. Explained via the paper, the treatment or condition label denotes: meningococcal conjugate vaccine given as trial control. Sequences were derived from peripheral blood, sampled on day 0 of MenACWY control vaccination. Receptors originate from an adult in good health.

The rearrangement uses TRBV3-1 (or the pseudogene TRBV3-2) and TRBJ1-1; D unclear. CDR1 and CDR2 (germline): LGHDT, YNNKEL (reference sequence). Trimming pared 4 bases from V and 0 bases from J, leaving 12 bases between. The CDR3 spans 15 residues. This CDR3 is CASSRLGRLNTEAFF. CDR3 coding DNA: TGTGCCAGCAGCCGATTGGGCAGGTTGAACACTGAAGCTTTCTTT.

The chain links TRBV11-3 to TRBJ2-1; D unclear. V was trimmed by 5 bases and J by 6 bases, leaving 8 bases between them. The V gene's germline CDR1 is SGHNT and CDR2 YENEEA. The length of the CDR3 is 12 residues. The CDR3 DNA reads TGTGCCAGCAGCACATCCGGCAATGAGCAGTTCTTC. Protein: CASSTSGNEQFF. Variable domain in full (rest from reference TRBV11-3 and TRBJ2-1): EAGVVQSPRYKIIEKKQPVAFWCNPISGHNTLYWYLQNLGQGPELLIRYENEEAVDDSQLPKDRFSAERLKGVDSTLKIQPAELGDSAVYLCASSTSGNEQFFGPGTRLTVL.

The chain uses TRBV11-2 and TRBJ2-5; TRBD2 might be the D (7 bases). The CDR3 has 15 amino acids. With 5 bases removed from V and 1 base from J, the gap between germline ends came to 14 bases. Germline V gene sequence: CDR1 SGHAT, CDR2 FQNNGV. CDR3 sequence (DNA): TGTGCCAGCAGCCGAGGGGGGAGGGTCCAAGAGACCCAGTACTTC. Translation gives CASSRGGRVQETQYF.

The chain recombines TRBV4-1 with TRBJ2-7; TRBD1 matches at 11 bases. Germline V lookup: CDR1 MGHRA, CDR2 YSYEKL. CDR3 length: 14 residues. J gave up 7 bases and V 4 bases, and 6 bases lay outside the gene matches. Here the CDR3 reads CASSRGQGADEQYF. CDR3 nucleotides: TGCGCCAGCAGCCGTGGACAGGGGGCGGATGAGCAGTACTTC.

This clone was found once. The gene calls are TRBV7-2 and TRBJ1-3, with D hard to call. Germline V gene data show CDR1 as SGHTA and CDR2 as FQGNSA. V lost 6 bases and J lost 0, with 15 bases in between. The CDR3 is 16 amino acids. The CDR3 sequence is CASSSGPAVSGNTIYF. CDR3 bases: TGTGCCAGCAGTTCCGGGCCGGCCGTCTCTGGAAACACCATATATTTT.

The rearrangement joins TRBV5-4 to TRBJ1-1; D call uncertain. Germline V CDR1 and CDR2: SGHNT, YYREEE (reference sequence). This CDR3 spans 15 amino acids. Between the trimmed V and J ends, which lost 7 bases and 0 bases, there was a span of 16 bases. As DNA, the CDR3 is TGTGCCAGCCATATGACCGCGGGGATGAACACTGAAGCTTTCTTT. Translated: CASHMTAGMNTEAFF.

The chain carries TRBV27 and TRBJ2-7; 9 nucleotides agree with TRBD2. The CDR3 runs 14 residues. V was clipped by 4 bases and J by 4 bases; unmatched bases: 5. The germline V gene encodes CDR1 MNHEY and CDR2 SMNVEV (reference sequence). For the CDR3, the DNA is TGTGCCAGCAGTTCAGAGCGGGGGGCGTACGAGCAGTACTTC. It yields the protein CASSSERGAYEQYF.

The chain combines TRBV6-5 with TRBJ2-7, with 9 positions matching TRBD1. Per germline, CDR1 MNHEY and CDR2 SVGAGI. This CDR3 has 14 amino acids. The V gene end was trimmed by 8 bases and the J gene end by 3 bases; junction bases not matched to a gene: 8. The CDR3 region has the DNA TGTGCCAGCCGCCGACAGGGGGGGTTCTACGAGCAGTACTTC. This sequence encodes CASRRQGGFYEQYF.

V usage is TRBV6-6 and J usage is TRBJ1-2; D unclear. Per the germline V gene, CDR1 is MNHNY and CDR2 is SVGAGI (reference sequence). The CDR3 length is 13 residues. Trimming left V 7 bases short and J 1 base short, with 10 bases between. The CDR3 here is CASTDTFNYGYTF. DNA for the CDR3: TGTGCCAGCACCGATACTTTTAACTATGGCTACACCTTC.

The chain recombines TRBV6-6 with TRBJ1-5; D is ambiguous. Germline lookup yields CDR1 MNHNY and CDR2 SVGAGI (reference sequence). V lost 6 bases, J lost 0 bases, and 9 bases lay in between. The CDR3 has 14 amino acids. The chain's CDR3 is CASSQAASNQPQHF. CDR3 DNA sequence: TGTGCCAGCAGCCAAGCTGCTAGCAATCAGCCCCAGCATTTT.

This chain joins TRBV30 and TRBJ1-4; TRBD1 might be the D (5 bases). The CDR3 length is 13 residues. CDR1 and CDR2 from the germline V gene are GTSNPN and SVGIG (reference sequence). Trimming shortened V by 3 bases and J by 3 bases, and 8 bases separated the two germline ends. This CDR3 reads CAWRGLPNEKLFF. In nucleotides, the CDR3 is TGTGCCTGGAGGGGACTTCCTAATGAAAAACTGTTTTTT.

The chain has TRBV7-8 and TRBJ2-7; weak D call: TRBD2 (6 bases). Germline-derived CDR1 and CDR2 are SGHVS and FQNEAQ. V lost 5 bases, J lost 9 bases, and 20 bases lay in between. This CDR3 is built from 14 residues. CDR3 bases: TGTGCCAGCAGCCTAAGGGACTCCGGAATCGGGCAGTACTTC. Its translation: CASSLRDSGIGQYF.

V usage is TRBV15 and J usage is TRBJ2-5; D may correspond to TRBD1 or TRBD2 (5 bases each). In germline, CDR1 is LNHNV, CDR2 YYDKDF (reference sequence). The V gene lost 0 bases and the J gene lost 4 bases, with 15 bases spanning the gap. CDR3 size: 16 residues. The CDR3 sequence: CATSRDTTAGRETQYF. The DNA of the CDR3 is TGTGCCACCAGCAGAGATACCACTGCAGGGAGAGAGACCCAGTACTTC. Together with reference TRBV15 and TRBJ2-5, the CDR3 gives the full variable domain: DAMVIQNPRYQVTQFGKPVTLSCSQTLNHNVMYWYQQKSSQAPKLLFHYYDKDFNNEADTPDNFQSRRPNTSFCFLDIRSPGLGDTAMYLCATSRDTTAGRETQYFGPGTRLLVL.

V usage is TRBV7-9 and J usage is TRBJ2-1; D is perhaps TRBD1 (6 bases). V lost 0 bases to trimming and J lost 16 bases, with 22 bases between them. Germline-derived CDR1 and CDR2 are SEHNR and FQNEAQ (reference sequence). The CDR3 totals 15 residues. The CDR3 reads CASSLASQGGPTSFF. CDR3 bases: TGTGCCAGCAGCTTAGCCTCACAAGGGGGTCCCACGTCCTTCTTC. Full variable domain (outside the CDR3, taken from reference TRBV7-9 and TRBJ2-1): DTGVSQNPRHKITKRGQNVTFRCDPISEHNRLYWYRQTLGQGPEFLTYFQNEAQLEKSRLLSDRFSAERPKGSFSTLEIQRTEQGDSAMYLCASSLASQGGPTSFFGPGTRLTVL.

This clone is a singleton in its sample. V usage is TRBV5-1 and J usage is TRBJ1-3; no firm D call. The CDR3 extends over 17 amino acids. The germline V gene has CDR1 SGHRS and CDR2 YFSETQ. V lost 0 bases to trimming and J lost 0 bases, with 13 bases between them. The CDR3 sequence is CASSLVYLGYSGNTIYF. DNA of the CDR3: TGCGCCAGCAGCTTGGTGTACCTAGGCTACTCTGGAAACACCATATATTTT.

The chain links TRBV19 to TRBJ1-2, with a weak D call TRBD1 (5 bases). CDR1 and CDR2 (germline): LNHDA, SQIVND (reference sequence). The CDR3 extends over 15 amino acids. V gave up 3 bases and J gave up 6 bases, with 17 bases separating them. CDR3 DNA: TGTGCCAGTAGTATTCCCAGGGTGCGGACCGATGGCTACACCTTC. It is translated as CASSIPRVRTDGYTF. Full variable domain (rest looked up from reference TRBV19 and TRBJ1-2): DGGITQSPKYLFRKEGQNVTLSCEQNLNHDAMYWYRQDPGQGLRLIYYSQIVNDFQKGDIAEGYSVSREKKESFPLTVTSAQKNPTAFYLCASSIPRVRTDGYTFGSGTRLTVV.

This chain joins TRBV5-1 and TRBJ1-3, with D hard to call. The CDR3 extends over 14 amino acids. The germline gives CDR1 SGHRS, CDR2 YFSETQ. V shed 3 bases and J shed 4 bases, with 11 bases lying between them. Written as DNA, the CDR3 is TGCGCCAGCAGCTCGGAGGGTTCCGGAAACACCATATATTTT. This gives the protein CASSSEGSGNTIYF.

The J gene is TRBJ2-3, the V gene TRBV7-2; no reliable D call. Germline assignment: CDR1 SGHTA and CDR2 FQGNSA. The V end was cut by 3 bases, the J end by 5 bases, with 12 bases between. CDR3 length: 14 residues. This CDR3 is CASSFVNVRDTQYF. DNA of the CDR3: TGTGCCAGCAGCTTTGTTAACGTTAGAGATACGCAGTATTTT.

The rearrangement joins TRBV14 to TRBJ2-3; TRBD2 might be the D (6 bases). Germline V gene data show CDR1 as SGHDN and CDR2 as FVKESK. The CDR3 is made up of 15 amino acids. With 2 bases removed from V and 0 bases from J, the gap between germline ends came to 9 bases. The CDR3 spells CASSQLARSTDTQYF. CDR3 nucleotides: TGTGCCAGCAGCCAACTAGCGCGAAGCACAGATACGCAGTATTTT.

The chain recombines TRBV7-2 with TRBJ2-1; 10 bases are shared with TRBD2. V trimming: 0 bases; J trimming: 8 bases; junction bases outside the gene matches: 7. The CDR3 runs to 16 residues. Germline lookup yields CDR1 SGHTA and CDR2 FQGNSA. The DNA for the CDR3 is TGTGCCAGCAGCTTAGCGGCGGGACTAGCGCGGGATGAGCAGTTCTTC. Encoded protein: CASSLAAGLARDEQFF.